Below, one TCR beta chain is given with its context. The table came from immunoSEQ multiplex PCR; TCRdb's copy has only in-frame clones and leaves some out. The table includes approximately 100,000 clones, approximately 90% detected once. This entry comes from a study of OX40 agonist ivuxolimab in advanced cancers. At the level of the study: The dose of intravenous ivuxolimab that patients received every 2 weeks ranged from 0.01 to 10 mg/kg.

Trimming stripped 1 base from V and 2 bases from J, with 10 bases between. From germline, CDR1 is SEHNR and CDR2 FQNEAQ (reference sequence). The CDR3 sequence is 15 residues long. This TCR was recovered from an adult with an advanced solid tumor such as melanoma, head and neck, liver or kidney cancer. The chain uses TRBV7-9 and TRBJ2-3; D is ambiguous. The sequencing used CD4+ or CD8+ T cells sorted from blood, collected in a trial of the OX40 agonist ivuxolimab. The CDR3 spells CASSLVGISTDTQYF. Written as DNA, the CDR3 is TGTGCCAGCAGCTTAGTGGGGATATCCACAGATACGCAGTATTTT.